Here is one T cell receptor (beta chain) with its context. This sample is part of a study of T cell changes during pregnancy in multiple sclerosis. Sequencing used immunoSEQ multiplex PCR; TCRdb keeps in-frame clones, though not all of them. The sample carries 40,000 to 45,000 clones, roughly nine tenths recorded once. The V end lost 5 bases, the J end lost 7 bases, and 6 bases lay between the germline ends. Germline V gene lookup returns CDR1 MDHEN and CDR2 SYDVKM. The CDR3 runs 11 residues. The sequences come from CD4+ T cells from peripheral blood mononuclear cells, collected after pregnancy. This TCR was recovered from a female donor with multiple sclerosis, enrolled in a pregnancy study. The chain combines TRBV28 with TRBJ1-3; D ambiguous. CDR3 nucleotide sequence: TGTGCCAGCAGTCGACTGAACACCATATATTTT. Amino acids: CASSRLNTIYF.